The sequence of this TCR beta chain was determined in a study of cytomegalovirus exposure and HLA in healthy donors. Overall study results and limits: Cytomegalovirus status, reportedly, was diagnosed with high specificity and sensitivity by the classifier. A later analysis showed HLA-associated TCR beta chains outstripping equally common others in clonal expansion. Relative to the roughly 640-donor mean, N-insertions were reportedly fewer in an Asian-associated ancestry cluster in a later analysis.

Turning to this clone: As yet, its antigen is unknown.

60 Vbeta and 13 Jbeta primers were used in PCR. TCRdb's copy holds only in-frame clones and misses some; the assay was immunoSEQ multiplex PCR. Among approximately 220,000 clones listed, approximately 83% were seen once. This CDR3 has 14 amino acids. Germline-derived CDR1 and CDR2 are SGHVS and FQNEAQ. V shed 7 bases and J 5 bases; nucleotides not matched to a gene: 8. The TCR comes from a boy aged 2 to 10 in good health and CMV-seronegative. The sequencing input was PBMCs. The rearrangement joins TRBV7-8 to TRBJ2-7; the match to TRBD1 covers 10 bases. CDR3 coding DNA: TGTGCCAGCATCCGGGACAGGGGCAGCGACGAGCAGTACTTC. The encoded protein is CASIRDRGSDEQYF.